One and the same sample provided the 20 T cell receptor beta chains below, sequenced in a study of shared clonotypes between healthy human individuals. Positive CCR7 selection of CD45RO-negative cells yielded the naive CD8 cells, and terminally differentiated effector memory CD45RA+ cells were excluded. Here immunoSEQ multiplex PCR was the method, and the copy in TCRdb shows in-frame clones only, minus some. The sample has around 1,900,000 clones; 93% are singletons. The sequenced sample consisted of naive CD8+ T cells from PBMCs. The receptor set was obtained from a man aged 18 to 30 in good health. Some clones in this sample may be carry-over from other donors' samples.

The CDR3 nucleotides read TGTGCCATCTCCCAGGGAACAGGGGGCTACGAGCAGTACTTC. Its translation is CAISQGTGGYEQYF. The V and J genes are TRBV10-3 and TRBJ2-7, with 8 nucleotides matching TRBD1. The J segment lost 3 bases and the V segment lost 8 bases, leaving 9 bases of the junction unmatched. Germline CDR1 is ENHRY and CDR2 is SYGVKD. The CDR3 loop spans 14 amino acids.

The chain couples TRBV15 to TRBJ2-7; D might be TRBD2 (7 bases). The V gene lost 5 bases and the J gene lost 5 bases, with 16 bases spanning the gap. In germline, CDR1 is LNHNV, CDR2 YYDKDF (reference sequence). The CDR3 is made up of 14 amino acids. CDR3 protein: CATSPRRGANEQYF. CDR3 coding DNA: TGTGCCACCAGCCCTCGTCGGGGGGCCAACGAGCAGTACTTC.

For this clone: Other DNA sequences in this sample translate to the same CDR3. The V gene is TRBV4-1, the J gene TRBJ1-1; no clear D. V gave up 0 bases and J gave up 5 bases, with 7 bases separating them. Germline V gene data show CDR1 as MGHRA and CDR2 as YSYEKL. The CDR3 spans 13 residues. The CDR3 reads CASSQDVRTEAFF. The CDR3 nucleotides read TGCGCCAGCAGCCAAGATGTTAGAACTGAAGCTTTCTTT.

Comment on this clone: Other DNA sequences in this sample translate to the same CDR3. The chain carries TRBV27 and TRBJ1-1; TRBD1 agrees at 7 bases. Per germline, CDR1 MNHEY and CDR2 SMNVEV (reference sequence). The CDR3 has 12 residues. The trim removed 5 bases at V and 8 bases at J, leaving 5 bases unmatched. The CDR3 protein is CASSLRQGEAFF. For the CDR3, the DNA is TGTGCCAGCAGTCTCCGACAGGGCGAAGCTTTCTTT.

CDR3 nucleotides: TGTGCCACCAGCAGAGGCCGGACAGGGGACGAGCAGTACTTC. This encodes CATSRGRTGDEQYF. This rearrangement joins TRBV15 to TRBJ2-7; TRBD1 matches 9 bases. The CDR3 covers 14 residues. Trimming cost V 1 base and J 5 bases; bases outside gene matches: 3. Germline-derived CDR1 and CDR2 are LNHNV and YYDKDF (reference sequence).

The rearrangement joins TRBV5-1 to TRBJ1-1; D is uncertain. Germline CDR1 SGHRS, CDR2 YFSETQ. CDR3 size: 15 residues. Between the trimmed V and J ends, which lost 1 base and 0 bases, there was a span of 10 bases. CDR3 protein: CASSLYPSVNTEAFF. The CDR3 coding sequence is TGCGCCAGCAGCTTGTATCCGAGCGTGAACACTGAAGCTTTCTTT.

This clone was seen only a few times. This chain links TRBV2 with TRBJ2-4, with D possibly called TRBD1 or TRBD2 (5 bases each). Germline CDR1 and CDR2: SNHLY and FYNNEI. Deletions cut 1 base from V and 7 bases from J, with 11 bases between. CDR3 length: 14 amino acids. Here the CDR3 reads CASSEEGRRNIQYF. The DNA of the CDR3 is TGTGCCAGCAGTGAAGAGGGGCGGAGGAACATTCAGTACTTC.

V gene TRBV16 combines with J gene TRBJ1-1, with 7 bases fitting TRBD1. Per the germline V gene, CDR1 is KGHSY and CDR2 is FQNENV. Germline trimming cut 2 bases from V and 10 bases from J; bases unmatched to any gene: 7. This CDR3 is 13 amino acids long. CDR3 sequence reads: CASSQDSGGAAFF. In DNA form, the CDR3 reads TGTGCCAGCAGCCAAGATTCAGGGGGAGCAGCTTTCTTT.

The CDR3 nucleotides read TGTGCCAGCAGTTGGGGGCAGGGTGAAAAACTGTTTTTT. It specifies CASSWGQGEKLFF. The chain uses TRBV6-5 and TRBJ1-4, with D maybe TRBD1 (6 bases). CDR3 length: 13 residues. Trimming cost V 4 bases and J 7 bases, with 10 bases left between them. CDR1 is MNHEY, CDR2 SVGAGI, per germline.

This chain joins TRBV2 and TRBJ1-2; TRBD1 might be the D (5 bases). Trimming stripped 6 bases from V and 4 bases from J, with 15 bases between. The CDR3 contains 14 residues. Germline CDR1 reads SNHLY; CDR2 reads FYNNEI. CDR3 sequence (DNA): TGTGCCAGCAGACCGGACACGGAGGCCTATGGCTACACCTTC. Translating gives CASRPDTEAYGYTF.

The chain is built from TRBV2 and TRBJ2-7; TRBD1 aligns across 7 bases. The V gene's germline CDR1 is SNHLY and CDR2 FYNNEI. The CDR3 totals 15 residues. V shed 0 bases, J shed 5 bases, and the junction held 7 bases outside the gene matches. CDR3 nucleotide sequence: TGTGCCAGCAGTGAAGCGCTGGGACAGTCACACGAGCAGTACTTC. It yields the protein CASSEALGQSHEQYF.

The chain couples TRBV29-1 to TRBJ2-1, with D perhaps TRBD1 (6 bases). With 6 bases removed from V and 8 bases from J, the gap between germline ends came to 11 bases. In germline, CDR1 is SQVTM, CDR2 ANQGSEA. The CDR3 length is 11 residues. The CDR3 region is CSVGARDEQFF. For the CDR3, the DNA is TGCAGCGTGGGGGCTAGGGATGAGCAGTTCTTC.

The rearrangement joins TRBV5-1 to TRBJ2-7; 7 positions agree with TRBD1. The CDR3 has 14 amino acids. J was trimmed by 5 bases and V by 1 base; bases with no gene match: 6. Germline-derived CDR1 and CDR2 are SGHRS and YFSETQ. CDR3: CASSLHDRAHEQYF. The CDR3 nucleotides are TGCGCCAGCAGCTTGCATGACAGGGCCCACGAGCAGTACTTC. Full variable domain (rest looked up from reference TRBV5-1 and TRBJ2-7): KAGVTQTPRYLIKTRGQQVTLSCSPISGHRSVSWYQQTPGQGLQFLFEYFSETQRNKGNFPGRFSGRQFSNSRSEMNVSTLELGDSALYLCASSLHDRAHEQYFGPGTRLTVT.

This sequence joins TRBV5-6 and TRBJ2-3, with 7 bases matching TRBD1. This CDR3 contains 14 residues. V lost 4 bases and J lost 2; bases outside the gene matches: 4. CDR1 and CDR2 (germline): SGHDT, YYEEEE. This CDR3 reads CASSPGQHTDTQYF. The DNA of the CDR3 is TGTGCCAGCAGCCCGGGACAGCACACAGATACGCAGTATTTT. Full variable domain (outside the CDR3, taken from reference TRBV5-6 and TRBJ2-3): DAGVTQSPTHLIKTRGQQVTLRCSPKSGHDTVSWYQQALGQGPQFIFQYYEEEERQRGNFPDRFSGHQFPNYSSELNVNALLLGDSALYLCASSPGQHTDTQYFGPGTRLTVL.

V and J are TRBV9 and TRBJ2-7, with 9 positions matching TRBD2. The CDR3 is made up of 16 amino acids. Trimming removed 3 bases from V and 6 bases from J; junction bases left unmatched: 13. The germline gives CDR1 SGDLS, CDR2 YYNGEE. The CDR3 here is CASSASRAGGPPEQYF. The CDR3 DNA reads TGTGCCAGCAGCGCCTCCAGGGCGGGAGGGCCCCCCGAGCAGTACTTC. Complete variable domain (other parts from reference TRBV9 and TRBJ2-7): DSGVTQTPKHLITATGQRVTLRCSPRSGDLSVYWYQQSLDQGLQFLIQYYNGEERAKGNILERFSAQQFPDLHSELNLSSLELGDSALYFCASSASRAGGPPEQYFGPGTRLTVT.

The chain employs TRBV6-1 and TRBJ2-3, with TRBD2 matching 12 bases. From germline, CDR1 is MNHNS and CDR2 SASEGT. The CDR3 extends over 15 amino acids. Trimming removed 6 bases from V and 3 bases from J; junction bases left unmatched: 4. Here the CDR3 DNA reads TGTGCCAGCAGGTCGACTAGCGGGAGAACAGATACGCAGTATTTT. Translating it yields CASRSTSGRTDTQYF.

The V and J genes are TRBV6-6 and TRBJ2-5; 10 nucleotides align to TRBD1. Per the germline V gene, CDR1 is MNHNY and CDR2 is SVGAGI (reference sequence). J lost 7 bases, V lost 5 bases, and 4 bases had no gene match. CDR3 length equals 13 residues. CDR3 sequence: CASSTRTGGTQYF. The CDR3 DNA follows: TGTGCCAGCAGTACGCGGACAGGGGGGACCCAGTACTTC.

The chain recombines TRBV7-8 with TRBJ2-2, with a possible D match to TRBD2 (6 bases). Deletions cut 5 bases from V and 3 bases from J, with 10 bases between. CDR1 SGHVS and CDR2 FQNEAQ come from the germline V gene. The CDR3 consists of 14 residues. The CDR3: CASSPSGYTGELFF. Written as DNA, the CDR3 is TGTGCCAGCAGCCCCAGCGGGTACACCGGGGAGCTGTTTTTT.

The rearrangement uses TRBV27 and TRBJ1-1; the D is unclear. From germline, CDR1 is MNHEY and CDR2 SMNVEV (reference sequence). V dropped 2 bases and J dropped 0 bases, with 16 bases sitting between them. The CDR3 covers 17 residues. The CDR3 sequence is CASSLRYEHAMNTEAFF. CDR3 bases: TGTGCCAGCAGTTTAAGGTACGAGCACGCCATGAACACTGAAGCTTTCTTT.

The genes are TRBV7-9 and TRBJ2-6; TRBD1 might be the D (6 bases). V lost 5 bases to trimming and J lost 0 bases, with 20 bases between them. Germline loops: CDR1 SEHNR, CDR2 FQNEAQ (reference sequence). CDR3 length: 19 residues. The CDR3 sequence: CASSVKRGFIDSGANVLTF. CDR3 bases: TGTGCCAGCAGCGTGAAAAGGGGGTTTATCGACTCTGGGGCCAACGTCCTGACTTTC.